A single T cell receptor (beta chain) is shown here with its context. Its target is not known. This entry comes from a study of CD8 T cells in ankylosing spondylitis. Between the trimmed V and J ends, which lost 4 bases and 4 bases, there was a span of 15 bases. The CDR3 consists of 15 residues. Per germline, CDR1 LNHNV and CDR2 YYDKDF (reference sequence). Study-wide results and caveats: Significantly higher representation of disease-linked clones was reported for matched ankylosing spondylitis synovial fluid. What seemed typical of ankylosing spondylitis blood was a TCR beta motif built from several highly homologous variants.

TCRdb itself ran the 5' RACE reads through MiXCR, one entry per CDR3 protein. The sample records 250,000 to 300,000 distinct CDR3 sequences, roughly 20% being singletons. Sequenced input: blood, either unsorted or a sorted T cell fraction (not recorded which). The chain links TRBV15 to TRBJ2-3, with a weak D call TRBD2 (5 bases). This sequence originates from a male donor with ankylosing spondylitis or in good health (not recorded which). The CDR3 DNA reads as TGTGCCACCAGCACCGGAGGTTTGGAAGCAGATACGCAGTATTTT. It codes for CATSTGGLEADTQYF.